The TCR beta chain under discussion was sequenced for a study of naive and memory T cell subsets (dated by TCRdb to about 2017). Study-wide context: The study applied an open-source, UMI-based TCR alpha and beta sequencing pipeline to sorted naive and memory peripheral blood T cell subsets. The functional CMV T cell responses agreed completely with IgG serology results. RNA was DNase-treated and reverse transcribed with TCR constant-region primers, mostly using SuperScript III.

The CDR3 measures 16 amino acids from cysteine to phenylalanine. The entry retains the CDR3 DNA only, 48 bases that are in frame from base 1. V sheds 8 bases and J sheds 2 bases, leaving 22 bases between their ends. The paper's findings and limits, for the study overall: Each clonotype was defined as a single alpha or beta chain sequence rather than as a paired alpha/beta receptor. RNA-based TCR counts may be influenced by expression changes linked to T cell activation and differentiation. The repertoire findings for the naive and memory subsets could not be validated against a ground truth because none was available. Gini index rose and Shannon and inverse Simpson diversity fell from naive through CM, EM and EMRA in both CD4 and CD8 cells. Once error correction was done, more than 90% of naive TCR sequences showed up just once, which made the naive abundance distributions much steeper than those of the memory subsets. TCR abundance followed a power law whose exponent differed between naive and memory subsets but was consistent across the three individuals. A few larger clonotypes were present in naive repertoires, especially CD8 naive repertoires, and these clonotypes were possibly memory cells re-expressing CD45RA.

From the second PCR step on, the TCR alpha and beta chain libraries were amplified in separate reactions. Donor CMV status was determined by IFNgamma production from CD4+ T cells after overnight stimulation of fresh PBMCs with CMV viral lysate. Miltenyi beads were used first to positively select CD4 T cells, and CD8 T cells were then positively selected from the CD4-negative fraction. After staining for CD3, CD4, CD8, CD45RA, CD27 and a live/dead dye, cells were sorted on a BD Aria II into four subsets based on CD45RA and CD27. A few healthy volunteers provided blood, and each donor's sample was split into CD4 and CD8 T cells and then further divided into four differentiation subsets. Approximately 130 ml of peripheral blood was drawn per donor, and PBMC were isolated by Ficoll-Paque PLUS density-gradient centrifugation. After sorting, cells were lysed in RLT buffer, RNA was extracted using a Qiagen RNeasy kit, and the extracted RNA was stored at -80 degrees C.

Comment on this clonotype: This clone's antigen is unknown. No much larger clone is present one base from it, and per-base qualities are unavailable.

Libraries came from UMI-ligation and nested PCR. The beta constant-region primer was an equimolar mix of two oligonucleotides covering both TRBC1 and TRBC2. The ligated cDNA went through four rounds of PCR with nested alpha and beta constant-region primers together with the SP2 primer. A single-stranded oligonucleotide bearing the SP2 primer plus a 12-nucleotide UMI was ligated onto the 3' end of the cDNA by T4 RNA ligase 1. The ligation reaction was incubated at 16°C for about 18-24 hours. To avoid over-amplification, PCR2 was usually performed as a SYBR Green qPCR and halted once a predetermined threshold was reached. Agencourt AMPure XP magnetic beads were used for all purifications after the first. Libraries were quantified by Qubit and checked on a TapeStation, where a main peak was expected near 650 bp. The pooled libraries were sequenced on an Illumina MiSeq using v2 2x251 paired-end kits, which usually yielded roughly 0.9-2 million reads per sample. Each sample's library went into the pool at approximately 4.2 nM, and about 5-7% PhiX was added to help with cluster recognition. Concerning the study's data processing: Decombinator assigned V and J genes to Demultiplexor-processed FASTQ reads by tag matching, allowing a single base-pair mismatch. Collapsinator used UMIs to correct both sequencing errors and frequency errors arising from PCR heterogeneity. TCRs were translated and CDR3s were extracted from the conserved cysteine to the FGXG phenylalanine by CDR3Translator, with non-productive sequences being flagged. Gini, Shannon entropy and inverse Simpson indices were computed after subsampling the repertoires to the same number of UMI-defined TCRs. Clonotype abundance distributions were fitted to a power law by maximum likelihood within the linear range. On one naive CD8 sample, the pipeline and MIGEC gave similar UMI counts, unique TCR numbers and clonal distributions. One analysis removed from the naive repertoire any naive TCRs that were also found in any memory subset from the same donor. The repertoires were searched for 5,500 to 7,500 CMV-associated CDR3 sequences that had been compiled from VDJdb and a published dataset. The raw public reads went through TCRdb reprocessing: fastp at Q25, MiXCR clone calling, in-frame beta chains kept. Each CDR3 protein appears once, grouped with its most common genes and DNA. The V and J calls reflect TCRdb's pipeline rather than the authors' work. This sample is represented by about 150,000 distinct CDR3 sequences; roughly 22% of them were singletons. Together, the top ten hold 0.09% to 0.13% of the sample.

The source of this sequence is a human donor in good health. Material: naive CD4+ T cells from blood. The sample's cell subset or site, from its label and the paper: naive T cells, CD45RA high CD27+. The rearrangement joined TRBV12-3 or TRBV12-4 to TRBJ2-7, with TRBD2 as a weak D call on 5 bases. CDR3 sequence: CASAVTGIRMTYEQYF. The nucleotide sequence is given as TGTGCCAGCGCCGTTACCGGGATACGGATGACCTACGAGCAGTACTTC.